This TCR beta chain was obtained from a study of cytomegalovirus exposure and HLA in healthy donors. Study-level findings and limits: Through in vitro validation, three CMV-associated chains were shown to be specific for CMV antigens.

Regarding this clone: Its antigen is as yet unknown.

The PCR had 60 Vbeta and 13 Jbeta primers. Here immunoSEQ multiplex PCR was the method, and the copy in TCRdb shows in-frame clones only, minus some. The sample contains 160,000 or so clones, roughly 85% of which appear only once. The specimen was PBMCs. This clonotype was obtained from a woman aged 40 to 50 in good health and CMV-seronegative.

The CDR3 region is CATSRYSSGGARYNEQFF. CDR3 nucleotide sequence: TGTGCCACCAGCAGGTACTCTAGCGGGGGGGCGAGATACAATGAGCAGTTCTTC. The chain links TRBV15 to TRBJ2-1, with 12 bases fitting TRBD2. V shed 3 bases, J shed 4 bases, and the junction held 10 bases outside the gene matches. The CDR3 runs to 18 residues. CDR1 and CDR2 (germline): LNHNV, YYDKDF (reference sequence).